The clone carrying this T cell receptor (beta chain) was seen many times. Its matching antigen is unknown. CDR1 and CDR2 (germline): MNHEY, SVGAGI. Deletions cut 2 bases from V and 9 bases from J, with 5 bases between. The CDR3 consists of 12 residues. CDR3 regions were amplified by Arm-PCR using iRepertoire HTBI primers to build TCR beta libraries. Each CDR3 protein is one row after TCRdb ran MiXCR on the multiplex PCR reads. The sample carries hundreds of thousands of distinct CDR3 sequences, 22% recorded once. The record originates from a study of regulatory T cells in long-lasting Graves disease. Study-wide points: Public clonotype sharing was higher in persistent than newly diagnosed patients. Persistent disease favored TRBV28, TRBJ1-2 and TRBJ2-5. Persistent Graves' patients showed less TCR diversity than newly diagnosed patients showed.

Time point: persistent/refractory GD, antithyroid drugs over 5 years with positive TRAb. TCR sequences were obtained from RNA taken from PBMCs. The diagnosis of Graves' disease used American Thyroid Association guidelines. This receptor was obtained from a female donor with Graves disease. V usage is TRBV6-5 and J usage is TRBJ1-6; D is ambiguous. Specimen: peripheral blood mononuclear cells (PBMCs), collected when the disease was refractory, from a patient treated with antithyroid drugs. The CDR3 sequence: CASSYGASPLHF. For the CDR3, the DNA is TGTGCCAGCAGTTACGGCGCTTCACCCCTCCACTTT.